A selection of T cell receptor beta chains follows, all from one sample in a study of T cells after yellow fever vaccination. Using its own MiXCR run on the 5' RACE reads, TCRdb lists one record per CDR3 protein. The table records some 320,000 distinct CDR3 sequences, 7.5% to 9.5% of them present only once. The specimen was CD4+ T cells sorted from PBMCs, collected 5 days after the yellow fever booster vaccination. These receptors all stem from a man aged 18 to 29 who received the YFV17D yellow fever vaccine. Each CDR3 is given with its conserved first and last residue. The D gene is left open where the match is weak.

NA | TRBV12-3/TRBV12-4 | 11 | CASSPDRVYTF
TRBD1 | TRBV11-2 | 13 | CASSSDRGSSYTF
NA | TRBV7-9 | 12 | CASSFSGGGYTF
NA | TRBV9 | 15 | CASSVEGRRTDTQYF
TRBD1 | TRBV28 | 16 | CASSPLGQGANQPQHF
NA | TRBV28 | 17 | CASSLRSYADSHTEAFF
NA | TRBV3-1 | 17 | CASSQGIRDGEYSPLHF
NA | TRBV7-3 | 16 | CASSLRQVVGTDTQYF
TRBD2 | TRBV4-1 | 16 | CASSQDQRGAYNEQFF
NA | TRBV20-1 | 13 | CSARPGGNQPQHF
NA | TRBV5-6 | 15 | CASSITGLANEKLFF
NA | TRBV6-6 | 12 | CASSWTQETQYF
TRBD1 | TRBV6-5 | 15 | CASSRATGGSGELFF
NA | TRBV7-8 | 14 | CASSMDSFTDTQYF
NA | TRBV5-1 | 13 | CASSAGESTEAFF
TRBD1 | TRBV12-3/TRBV12-4 | 21 | CASSFSYGYWDRGLGNTEAFF
NA | TRBV7-9 | 16 | CASSLAETGVSTEAFF
NA | TRBV7-9 | 13 | CASSGASAYEQYF
TRBD1 | TRBV10-3 | 15 | CAISSNRGAQYEQYF
NA | TRBV29-1 | 13 | CSVAGAFNTEAFF
NA | TRBV2 | 14 | CASFPERLGNTIYF
TRBD1 | TRBV7-2 | 16 | CASSSPDREFSYEQYF
TRBD1 | TRBV3-1 | 14 | CASSHSGGNQPQHF
NA | TRBV2 | 12 | CASSRVTQPQHF
NA | TRBV27 | 14 | CASSFQGSNQPQHF
NA | TRBV5-1 | 15 | CASSLVPSPAGTQYF
NA | TRBV27 | 15 | CASSARVRDNYGYTF
TRBD1 | TRBV29-1 | 14 | CSVSGTGDTDTQYF